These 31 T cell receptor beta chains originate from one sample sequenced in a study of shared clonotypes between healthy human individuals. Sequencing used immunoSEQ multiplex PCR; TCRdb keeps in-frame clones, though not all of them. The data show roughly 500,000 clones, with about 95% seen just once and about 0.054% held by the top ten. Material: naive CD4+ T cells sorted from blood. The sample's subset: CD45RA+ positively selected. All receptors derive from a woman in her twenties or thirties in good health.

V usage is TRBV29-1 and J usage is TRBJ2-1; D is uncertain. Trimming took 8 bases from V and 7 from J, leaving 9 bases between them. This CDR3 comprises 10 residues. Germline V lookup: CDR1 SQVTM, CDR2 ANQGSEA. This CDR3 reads CSPPSNEQFF. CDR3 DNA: TGCAGCCCCCCGTCGAATGAGCAGTTCTTC.

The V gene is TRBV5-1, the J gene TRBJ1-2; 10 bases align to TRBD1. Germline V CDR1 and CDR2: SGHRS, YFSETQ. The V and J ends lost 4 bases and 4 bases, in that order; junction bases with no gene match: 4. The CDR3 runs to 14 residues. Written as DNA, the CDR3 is TGCGCCAGCAGCCCGACAGGGGGCGCCTATGGCTACACCTTC. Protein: CASSPTGGAYGYTF.

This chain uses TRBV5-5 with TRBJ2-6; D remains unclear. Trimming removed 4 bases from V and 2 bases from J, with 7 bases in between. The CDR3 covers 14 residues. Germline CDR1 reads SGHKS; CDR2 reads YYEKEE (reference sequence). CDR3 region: CASSRVAGANVLTF. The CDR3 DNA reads TGTGCCAGCAGCAGGGTGGCTGGGGCCAACGTCCTGACTTTC.

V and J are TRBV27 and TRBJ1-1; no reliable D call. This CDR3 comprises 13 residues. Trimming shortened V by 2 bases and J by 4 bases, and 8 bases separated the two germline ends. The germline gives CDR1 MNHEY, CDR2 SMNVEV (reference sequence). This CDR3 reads CASSLLGFTEAFF. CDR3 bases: TGTGCCAGCAGTTTACTAGGGTTCACTGAAGCTTTCTTT.

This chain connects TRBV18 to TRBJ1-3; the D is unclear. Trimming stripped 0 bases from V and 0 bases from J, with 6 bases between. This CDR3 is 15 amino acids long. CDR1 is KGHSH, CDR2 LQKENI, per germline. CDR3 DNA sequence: TGTGCCAGCTCACCACCGAGGGTCTCTGGAAACACCATATATTTT. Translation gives CASSPPRVSGNTIYF.

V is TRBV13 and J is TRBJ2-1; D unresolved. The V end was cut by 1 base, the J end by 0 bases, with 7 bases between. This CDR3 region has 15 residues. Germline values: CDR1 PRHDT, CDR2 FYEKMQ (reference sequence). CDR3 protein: CASSLAAGSYNEQFF. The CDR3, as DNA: TGTGCCAGCAGCTTAGCGGCAGGCTCCTACAATGAGCAGTTCTTC. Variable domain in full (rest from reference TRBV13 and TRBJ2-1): AAGVIQSPRHLIKEKRETATLKCYPIPRHDTVYWYQQGPGQDPQFLISFYEKMQSDKGSIPDRFSAQQFSDYHSELNMSSLELGDSALYFCASSLAAGSYNEQFFGPGTRLTVL.

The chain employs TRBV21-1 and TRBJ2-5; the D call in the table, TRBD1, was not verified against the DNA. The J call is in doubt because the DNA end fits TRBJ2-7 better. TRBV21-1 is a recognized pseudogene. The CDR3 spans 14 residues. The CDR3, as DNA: TGTGCCAGCAGCCCGGGACAGGGTGACAACGAGCAGTACTTC. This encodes CASSPGQGDNEQYF.

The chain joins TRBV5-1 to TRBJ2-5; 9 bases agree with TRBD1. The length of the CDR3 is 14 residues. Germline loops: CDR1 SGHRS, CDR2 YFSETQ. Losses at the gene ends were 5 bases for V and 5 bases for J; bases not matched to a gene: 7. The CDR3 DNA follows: TGCGCCAGCAGACCGGGACAGGGTGTGGAGACCCAGTACTTC. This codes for CASRPGQGVETQYF.

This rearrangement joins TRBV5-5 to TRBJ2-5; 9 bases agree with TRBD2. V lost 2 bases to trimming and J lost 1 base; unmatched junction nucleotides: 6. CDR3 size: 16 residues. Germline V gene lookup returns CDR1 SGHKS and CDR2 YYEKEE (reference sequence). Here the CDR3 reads CASSFLLAGPQETQYF. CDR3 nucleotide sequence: TGTGCCAGCAGCTTTCTTCTAGCGGGACCCCAAGAGACCCAGTACTTC.

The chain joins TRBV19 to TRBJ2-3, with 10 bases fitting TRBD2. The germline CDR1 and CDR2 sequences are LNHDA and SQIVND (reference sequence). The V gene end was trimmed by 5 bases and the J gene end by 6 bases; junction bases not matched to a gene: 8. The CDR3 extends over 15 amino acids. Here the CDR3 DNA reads TGTGCCAGTAGTCCCCCGGGACTAGCGCCCGATACGCAGTATTTT. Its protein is CASSPPGLAPDTQYF.

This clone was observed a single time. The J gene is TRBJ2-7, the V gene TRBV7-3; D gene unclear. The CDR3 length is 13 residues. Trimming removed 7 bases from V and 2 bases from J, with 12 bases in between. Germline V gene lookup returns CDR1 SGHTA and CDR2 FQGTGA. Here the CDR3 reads CASTLRETYEQYF. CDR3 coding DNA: TGTGCCAGCACCCTTCGTGAAACCTACGAGCAGTACTTC.

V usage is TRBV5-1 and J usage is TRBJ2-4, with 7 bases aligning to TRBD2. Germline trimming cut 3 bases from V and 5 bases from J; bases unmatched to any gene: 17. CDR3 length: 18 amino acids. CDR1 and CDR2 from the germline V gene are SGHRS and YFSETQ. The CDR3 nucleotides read TGCGCCAGCAGCTCCCGTCCTAATAGCGCGGGAGAGCAAAACATTCAGTACTTC. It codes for CASSSRPNSAGEQNIQYF.

DNA for the CDR3: TGTGCCAGCAGCTACTCTAGCGGGAGGGCCTACAATGAGCAGTTCTTC. Amino acids: CASSYSSGRAYNEQFF. The chain joins TRBV14 to TRBJ2-1, with 12 bases identical to TRBD2. The V gene end was trimmed by 5 bases and the J gene end by 2 bases; junction bases not matched to a gene: 4. Germline values: CDR1 SGHDN, CDR2 FVKESK. The CDR3 runs to 16 residues.

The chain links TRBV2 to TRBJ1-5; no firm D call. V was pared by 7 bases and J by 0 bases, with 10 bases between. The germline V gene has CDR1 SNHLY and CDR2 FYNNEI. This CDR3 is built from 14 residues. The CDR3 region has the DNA TGTGCCAGCACGGGGTCCTATAGCAATCAGCCCCAGCATTTT. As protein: CASTGSYSNQPQHF.

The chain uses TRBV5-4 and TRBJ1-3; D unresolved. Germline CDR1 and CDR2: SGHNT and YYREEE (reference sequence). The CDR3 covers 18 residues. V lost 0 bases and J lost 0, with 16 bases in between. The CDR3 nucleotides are TGTGCCAGCAGCTTGGTAGTCGTGCAGGCCCCCTCTGGAAACACCATATATTTT. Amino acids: CASSLVVVQAPSGNTIYF.

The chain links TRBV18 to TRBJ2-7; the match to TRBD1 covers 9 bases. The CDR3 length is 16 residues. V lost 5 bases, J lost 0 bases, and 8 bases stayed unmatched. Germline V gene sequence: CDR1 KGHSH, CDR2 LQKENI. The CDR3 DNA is TGTGCCAGCTCAAATCCCGGGACAGGGAGCTCCTACGAGCAGTACTTC. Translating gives CASSNPGTGSSYEQYF.

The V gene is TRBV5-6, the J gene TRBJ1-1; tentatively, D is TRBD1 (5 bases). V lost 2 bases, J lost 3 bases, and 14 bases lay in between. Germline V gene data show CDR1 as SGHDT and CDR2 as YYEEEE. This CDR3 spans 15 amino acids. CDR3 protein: CASSFVLGVDTEAFF. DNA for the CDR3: TGTGCCAGCAGCTTTGTCTTGGGGGTAGACACTGAAGCTTTCTTT.

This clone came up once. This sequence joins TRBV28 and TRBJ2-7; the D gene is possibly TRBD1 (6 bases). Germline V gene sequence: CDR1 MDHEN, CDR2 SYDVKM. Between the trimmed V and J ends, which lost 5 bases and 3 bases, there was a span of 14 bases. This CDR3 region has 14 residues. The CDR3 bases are TGTGCCAGCAGTGTACACGGGACACACTACGAGCAGTACTTC. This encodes CASSVHGTHYEQYF. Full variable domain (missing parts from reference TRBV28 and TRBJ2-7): DVKVTQSSRYLVKRTGEKVFLECVQDMDHENMFWYRQDPGLGLRLIYFSYDVKMKEKGDIPEGYSVSREKKERFSLILESASTNQTSMYLCASSVHGTHYEQYFGPGTRLTVT.

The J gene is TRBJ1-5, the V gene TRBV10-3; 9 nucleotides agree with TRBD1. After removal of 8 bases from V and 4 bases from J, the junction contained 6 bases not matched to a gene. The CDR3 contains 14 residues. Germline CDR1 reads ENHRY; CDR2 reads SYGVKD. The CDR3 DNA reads TGTGCCATCCGACCCGGGACAGGGAATCAGCCCCAGCATTTT. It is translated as CAIRPGTGNQPQHF.

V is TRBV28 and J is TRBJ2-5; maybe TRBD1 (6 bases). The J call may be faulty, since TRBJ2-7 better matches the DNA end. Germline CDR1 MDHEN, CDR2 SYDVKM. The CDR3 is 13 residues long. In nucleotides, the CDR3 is TGTGCCAGCAGTTTGACAGGCTCCTACGAGCAGTACTTC. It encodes CASSLTGSYEQYF.

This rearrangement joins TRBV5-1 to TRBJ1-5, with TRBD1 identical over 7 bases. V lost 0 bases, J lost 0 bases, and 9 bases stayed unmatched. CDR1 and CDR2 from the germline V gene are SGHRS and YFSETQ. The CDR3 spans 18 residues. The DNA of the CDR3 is TGCGCCAGCAGCTTGGTCCCAGGGGGACCTTATAGCAATCAGCCCCAGCATTTT. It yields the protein CASSLVPGGPYSNQPQHF.

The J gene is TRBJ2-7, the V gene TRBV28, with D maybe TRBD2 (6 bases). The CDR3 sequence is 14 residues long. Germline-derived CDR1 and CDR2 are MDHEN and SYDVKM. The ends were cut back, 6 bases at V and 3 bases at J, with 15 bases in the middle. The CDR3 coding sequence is TGTGCCAGCAGGGCCCAAGGAGGGGTCTACGAGCAGTACTTC. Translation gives CASRAQGGVYEQYF.

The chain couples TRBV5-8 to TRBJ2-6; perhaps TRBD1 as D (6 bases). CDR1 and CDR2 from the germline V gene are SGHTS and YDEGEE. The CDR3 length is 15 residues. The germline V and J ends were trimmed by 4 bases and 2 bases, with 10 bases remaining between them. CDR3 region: CASSLTGTGANVLTF. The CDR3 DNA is TGTGCCAGCAGCCTCACAGGGACTGGGGCCAACGTCCTGACTTTC.

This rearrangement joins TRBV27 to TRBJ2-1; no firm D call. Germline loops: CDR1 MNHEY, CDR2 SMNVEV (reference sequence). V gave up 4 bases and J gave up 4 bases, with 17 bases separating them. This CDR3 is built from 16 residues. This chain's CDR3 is CASSSSGRIVYNEQFF. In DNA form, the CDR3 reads TGTGCCAGCAGTTCCAGTGGCCGAATCGTTTACAATGAGCAGTTCTTC.

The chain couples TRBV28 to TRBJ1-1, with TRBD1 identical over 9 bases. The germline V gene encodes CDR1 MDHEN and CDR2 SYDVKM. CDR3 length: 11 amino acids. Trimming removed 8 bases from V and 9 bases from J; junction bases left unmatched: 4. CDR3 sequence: CASATGGKAFF. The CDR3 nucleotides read TGTGCCAGCGCAACAGGGGGCAAAGCTTTCTTT. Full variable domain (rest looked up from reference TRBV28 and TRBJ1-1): DVKVTQSSRYLVKRTGEKVFLECVQDMDHENMFWYRQDPGLGLRLIYFSYDVKMKEKGDIPEGYSVSREKKERFSLILESASTNQTSMYLCASATGGKAFFGQGTRLTVV.

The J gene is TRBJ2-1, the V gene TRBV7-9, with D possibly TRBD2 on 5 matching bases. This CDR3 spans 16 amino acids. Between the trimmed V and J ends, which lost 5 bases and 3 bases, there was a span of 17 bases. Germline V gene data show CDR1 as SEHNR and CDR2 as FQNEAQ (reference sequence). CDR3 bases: TGTGCCAGCAGCCGGAGTCGGGGAGCGCGCTACAATGAGCAGTTCTTC. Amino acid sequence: CASSRSRGARYNEQFF.

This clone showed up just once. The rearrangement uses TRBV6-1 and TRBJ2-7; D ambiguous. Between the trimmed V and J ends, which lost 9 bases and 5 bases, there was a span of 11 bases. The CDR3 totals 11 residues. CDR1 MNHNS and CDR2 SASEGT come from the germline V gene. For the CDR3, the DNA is TGTGCCAGTCATGGGAAAAACGAGCAGTACTTC. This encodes CASHGKNEQYF.

This CDR3 reads CASTTSGRGEQYF. In DNA form, the CDR3 reads TGTGCCAGCACCACTTCCGGTAGGGGCGAGCAGTACTTC. This sequence joins TRBV7-9 and TRBJ2-7, with D perhaps TRBD1 (5 bases). The V end lost 7 bases, the J end lost 6 bases, and 16 bases lay between the germline ends. CDR3 size: 13 residues. CDR1 and CDR2 from the germline V gene are SEHNR and FQNEAQ (reference sequence).

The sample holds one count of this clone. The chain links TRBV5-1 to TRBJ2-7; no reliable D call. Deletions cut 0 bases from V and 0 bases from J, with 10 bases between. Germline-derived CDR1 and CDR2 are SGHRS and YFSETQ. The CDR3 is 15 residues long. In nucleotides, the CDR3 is TGCGCCAGCAGCTTGGACGCTAAGGCCTCCTACGAGCAGTACTTC. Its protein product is CASSLDAKASYEQYF.

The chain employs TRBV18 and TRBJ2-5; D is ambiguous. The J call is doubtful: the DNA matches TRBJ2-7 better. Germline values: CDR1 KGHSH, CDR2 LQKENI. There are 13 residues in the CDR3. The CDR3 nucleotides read TGTGCCAGCTCGGTTCAGGTAATCTACGAGCAGTACTTC. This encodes CASSVQVIYEQYF.

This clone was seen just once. The DNA for the CDR3 is TGCGCCAGCAGCCCCCAATCGGGGCGGGTTCGCGAGCAGTACTTC. It encodes CASSPQSGRVREQYF. V and J are TRBV5-1 and TRBJ2-7, with D possibly called TRBD1 or TRBD2 (5 bases each). This CDR3 is 15 amino acids long. Between the trimmed V and J ends, which lost 4 bases and 6 bases, there was a span of 20 bases. The germline gives CDR1 SGHRS, CDR2 YFSETQ.